This section outlines one T cell receptor (beta chain) sequence together with its context. Its antigen is unknown. The source of the sample is a study of identical twins. This CDR3 spans 15 amino acids. CDR1 is SGHRS, CDR2 YFSETQ, per germline. The ends were cut back, 5 bases at V and 6 bases at J, with 20 bases in the middle. Whole-study results and caveats: Modeled out-of-frame TCR alpha sharing in monozygotic twins fell below observed levels.

From the 5' RACE reads, TCRdb called clonotypes with MiXCR, one entry per CDR3 protein. The table includes about 430,000 distinct CDR3 sequences, 15% to 20% detected once. This sequence joins TRBV5-1 and TRBJ2-5, with a tentative D call TRBD1 (6 bases). The receptor's source is a man aged 45-65 years in good health. The sequenced sample was naive T cells sorted from blood. The CDR3: CASRSRDIGLQTQYF. The CDR3 coding sequence is TGCGCCAGCAGATCCCGGGACATAGGCTTACAGACCCAGTACTTC.